This TCR beta chain was retrieved from a study of blood T cell repertoires in COVID-19 (dated by TCRdb to 2019 to 2021). For the study in its entirety: Samples covering the acute and convalescent phases of COVID-19 were provided by collaborators in the United States, Italy and Spain. The sample metadata nearly always contained a de-identified subject ID, COVID-19 status, age in years and sex. The prospective study material was composed of cDNA or gDNA derived from T cells, B-cell-depleted T cells, or PBMCs. Where HLA class I and class II types were available, the types were taken from metadata supplied by the sample provider, not from assay-based typing. Subjects who had been exposed to COVID-19, were actively infected with it, or had recovered from it provided the deeply sampled blood TCRbeta repertoires that made up the dataset. The repertoires were released in a freely available public database meant as a resource for research on the immune response to SARS-CoV-2. The samples were drawn from the first 160 participants of the ongoing ImmuneRACE study and from more than 1,000 subjects provided by 6 global collaborators. Summary of the overall study and its limitations: Clinical and demographic metadata were provided uncurated, with the amount varying by source and participant.

Clipping removes 8 bases from V and 10 bases from J, with 5 as the unmatched junction base count. The CDR3 holds 12 amino acids from the cysteine to the phenylalanine. Only the CDR3 part of the read is kept: 36 bases, read in frame from the first base. The CDR1 and CDR2 encoded by the germline V gene are ENHRY and SYGVKD. At one collaborating source in Seattle, patients were enrolled during active infection and were followed longitudinally through the course of disease. Collaborating institutions collected whole blood in K2EDTA tubes following their own protocols. For TCRbeta analysis, collaborators shipped samples as frozen whole blood, isolated PBMCs, or DNA extracted from either of those sample types. The immunoSEQ Assay, a bias-controlled multiplex PCR, was used to amplify TCRbeta CDR3 regions from genomic DNA. The paper's processing steps were these. Nucleated cell counts per sample were estimated from amplification of reference gene primers within the assay. To quantify the absolute abundance of each unique TCRbeta CDR3 rearrangement, sequence reads were collapsed and filtered. For each sample, productive Simpson clonality was calculated as the square root of Simpson's diversity index over productive rearrangements. This immuneACCESS table, as held by TCRdb, lists in-frame sequences with V and J called but not all clones. Of the missing ones, under half trace to an unresolved V gene in checked studies; the others have no known cause. V and J calls and clone size are as listed in that table; D and trimming were resolved from the DNA. The table for this sample lists fewer than 650,000 clones; roughly 91% of them were counted only once. 7.8% of the sample rests with the top ten.

This clone has only a few counts. Its specific antigen is unknown. No base quality information exists; no much larger clone differs at one position. This TCR came from a woman aged 45-60 years with COVID-19, enrolled during active disease. Sequences were obtained from peripheral blood. Recombination connected TRBV10-3 to TRBJ2-1, with 10 bases in between that match TRBD1. The DNA sequence is TGTGCCATCCGAGGGACAGGGGAGGAGCAGTTCTTC. Its translation reads: CAIRGTGEEQFF.